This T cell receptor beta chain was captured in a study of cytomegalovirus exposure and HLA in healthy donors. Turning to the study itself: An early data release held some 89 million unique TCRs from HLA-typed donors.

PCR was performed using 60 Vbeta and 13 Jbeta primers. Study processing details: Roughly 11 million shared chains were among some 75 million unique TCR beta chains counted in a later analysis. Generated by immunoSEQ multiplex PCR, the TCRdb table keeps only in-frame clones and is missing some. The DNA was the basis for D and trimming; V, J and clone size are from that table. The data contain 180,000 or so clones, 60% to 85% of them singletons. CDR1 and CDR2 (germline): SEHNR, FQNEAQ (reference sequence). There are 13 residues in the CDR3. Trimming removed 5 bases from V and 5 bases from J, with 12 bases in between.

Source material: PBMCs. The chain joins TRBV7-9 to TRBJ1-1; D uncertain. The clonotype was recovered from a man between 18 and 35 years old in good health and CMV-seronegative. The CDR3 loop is CASSPPSGTEAFF. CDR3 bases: TGTGCCAGCAGCCCCCCCTCAGGAACTGAAGCTTTCTTT.